The clone carrying this T cell receptor (beta chain) was observed a few times. In the authors' methods: Nucleated cell number was recorded as an estimate derived from reference gene primer amplification. This table comes from immunoSEQ multiplex PCR, and its TCRdb copy is limited to in-frame clones, with some not included. That table gives V, J and clone size, and the DNA gave D and trimming. The table has roughly 460,000 clones, over 85% seen once; the top ten hold approximately 0.92%. Recruited during active infection, patients (from Seattle) were subsequently followed longitudinally. The source of the sample is a study of blood T cell repertoires in COVID-19. In the study overall: Donors in the United States, Italy and Spain gave samples during acute or convalescent COVID-19.

Sequencing was carried out using peripheral blood. The sequence was collected from a man between 18 and 35 years old with COVID-19, enrolled during active disease.

CDR3 in amino acids: CASSLQPTGKGNTIYF. In DNA form, the CDR3 reads TGCGCCAGCAGCTTACAACCGACAGGAAAGGGAAACACCATATATTTT. The chain has TRBV5-1 and TRBJ1-3, with D tentatively TRBD1 (6 bases). Trimming stripped 2 bases from V and 4 bases from J, with 16 bases between. The length of the CDR3 is 16 residues. The V gene's germline CDR1 is SGHRS and CDR2 YFSETQ.